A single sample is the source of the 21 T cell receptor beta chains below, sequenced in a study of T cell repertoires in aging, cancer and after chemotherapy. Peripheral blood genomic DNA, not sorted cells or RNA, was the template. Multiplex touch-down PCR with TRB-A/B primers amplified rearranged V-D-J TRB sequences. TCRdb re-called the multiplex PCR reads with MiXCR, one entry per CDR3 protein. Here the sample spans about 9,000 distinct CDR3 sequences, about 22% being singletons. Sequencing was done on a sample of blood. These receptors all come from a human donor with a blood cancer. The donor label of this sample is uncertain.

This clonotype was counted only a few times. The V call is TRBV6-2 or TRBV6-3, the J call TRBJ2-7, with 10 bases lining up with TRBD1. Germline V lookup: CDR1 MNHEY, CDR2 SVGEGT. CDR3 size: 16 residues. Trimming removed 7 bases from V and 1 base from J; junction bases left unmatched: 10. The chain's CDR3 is CASTPLPGQGSYEQYF. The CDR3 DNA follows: TGTGCCAGCACTCCATTACCGGGACAGGGGTCCTACGAGCAGTACTTC.

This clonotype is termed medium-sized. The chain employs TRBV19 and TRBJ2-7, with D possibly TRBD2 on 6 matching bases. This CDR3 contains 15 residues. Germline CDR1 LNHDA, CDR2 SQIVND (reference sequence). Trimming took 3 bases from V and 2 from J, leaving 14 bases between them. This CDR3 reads CASSILGGDTYEQYF. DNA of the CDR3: TGTGCCAGTAGTATTTTGGGCGGGGATACCTACGAGCAGTACTTC.

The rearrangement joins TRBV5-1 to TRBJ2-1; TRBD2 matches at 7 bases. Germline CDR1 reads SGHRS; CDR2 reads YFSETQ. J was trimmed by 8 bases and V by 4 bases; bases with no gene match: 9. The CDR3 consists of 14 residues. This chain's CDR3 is CASSGETSRDEQFF. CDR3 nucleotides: TGCGCCAGCAGCGGAGAGACTAGCCGGGATGAGCAGTTCTTC. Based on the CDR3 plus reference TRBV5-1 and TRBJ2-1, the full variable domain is KAGVTQTPRYLIKTRGQQVTLSCSPISGHRSVSWYQQTPGQGLQFLFEYFSETQRNKGNFPGRFSGRQFSNSRSEMNVSTLELGDSALYLCASSGETSRDEQFFGPGTRLTVL.

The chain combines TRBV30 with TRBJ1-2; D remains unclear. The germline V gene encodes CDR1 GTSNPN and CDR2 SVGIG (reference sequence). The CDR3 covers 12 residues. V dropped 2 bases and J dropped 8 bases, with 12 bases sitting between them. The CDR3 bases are TGTGCCTGGAGTCCGGAAAAGTACGGCTACACCTTC. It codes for CAWSPEKYGYTF.

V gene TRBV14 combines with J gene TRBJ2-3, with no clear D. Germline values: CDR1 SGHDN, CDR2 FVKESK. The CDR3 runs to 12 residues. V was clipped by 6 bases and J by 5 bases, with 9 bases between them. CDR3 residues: CASSQSEDTQYF. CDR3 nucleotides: TGTGCCAGCAGTCAGTCGGAAGATACGCAGTATTTT.

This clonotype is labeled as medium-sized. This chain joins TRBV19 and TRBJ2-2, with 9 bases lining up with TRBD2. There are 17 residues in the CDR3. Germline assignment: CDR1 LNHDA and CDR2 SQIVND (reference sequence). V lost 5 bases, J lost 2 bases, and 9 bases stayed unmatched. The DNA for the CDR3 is TGTGCCAGTAGTTTTTTCGGACTAGCGCCCAACACCGGGGAGCTGTTTTTT. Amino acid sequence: CASSFFGLAPNTGELFF.

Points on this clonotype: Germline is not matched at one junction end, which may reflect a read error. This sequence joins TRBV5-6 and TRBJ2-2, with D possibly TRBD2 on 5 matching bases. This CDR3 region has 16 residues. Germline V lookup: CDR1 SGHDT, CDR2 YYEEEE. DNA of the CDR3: TGCGCCAACAGCTTGGAGTCCCGGGGAAATGCCGGGGAGCTGTTTTTT. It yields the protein CANSLESRGNAGELFF. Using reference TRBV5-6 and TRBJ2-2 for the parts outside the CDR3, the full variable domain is DAGVTQSPTHLIKTRGQQVTLRCSPKSGHDTVSWYQQALGQGPQFIFQYYEEEERQRGNFPDRFSGHQFPNYSSELNVNALLLGDSALYLCANSLESRGNAGELFFGEGSRLTVL.

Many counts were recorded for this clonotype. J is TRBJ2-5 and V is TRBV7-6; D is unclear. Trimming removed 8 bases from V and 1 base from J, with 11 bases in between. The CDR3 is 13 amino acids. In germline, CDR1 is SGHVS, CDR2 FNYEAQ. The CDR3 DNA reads TGTGCCAGCCACTTGGCCCCCCAAGAGACCCAGTACTTC. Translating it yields CASHLAPQETQYF.

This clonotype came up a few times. CDR3: CASTRTRGVANEQFF. In DNA, the CDR3 is TGTGCCAGCACCAGGACTCGGGGGGTTGCCAATGAGCAGTTCTTC. The chain recombines TRBV7-6 with TRBJ2-1; 7 bases map to TRBD2. J gave up 6 bases and V 7 bases, and 12 bases lay outside the gene matches. Germline assignment: CDR1 SGHVS and CDR2 FNYEAQ. The CDR3 is 15 residues long.

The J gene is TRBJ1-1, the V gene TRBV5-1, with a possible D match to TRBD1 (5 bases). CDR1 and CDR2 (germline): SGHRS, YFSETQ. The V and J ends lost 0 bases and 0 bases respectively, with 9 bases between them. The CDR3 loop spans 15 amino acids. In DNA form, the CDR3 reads TGCGCCAGCAGCTTGGCCCCAGGGTTGAACACTGAAGCTTTCTTT. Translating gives CASSLAPGLNTEAFF.

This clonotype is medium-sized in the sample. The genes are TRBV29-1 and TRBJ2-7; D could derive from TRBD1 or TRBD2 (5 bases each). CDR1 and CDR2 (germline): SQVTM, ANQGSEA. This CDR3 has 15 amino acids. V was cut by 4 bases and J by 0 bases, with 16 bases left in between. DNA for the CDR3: TGCAGCGTTGGGACCGGGGACGGCAGCTCCTACGAGCAGTACTTC. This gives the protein CSVGTGDGSSYEQYF.

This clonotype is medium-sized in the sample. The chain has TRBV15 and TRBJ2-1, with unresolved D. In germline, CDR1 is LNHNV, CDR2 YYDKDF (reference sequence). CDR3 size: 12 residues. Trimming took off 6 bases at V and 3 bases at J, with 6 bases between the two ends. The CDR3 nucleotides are TGTGCCACCAGTAACGGCTACAATGAGCAGTTCTTC. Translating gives CATSNGYNEQFF.

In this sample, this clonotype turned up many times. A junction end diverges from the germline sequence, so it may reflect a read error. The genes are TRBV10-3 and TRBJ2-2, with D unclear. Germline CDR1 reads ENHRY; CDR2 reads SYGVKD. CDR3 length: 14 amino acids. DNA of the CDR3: TGTGCCATCAGTGGGAGCAGGAACCCCGGGGAGCTGTTTTTT. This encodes CAISGSRNPGELFF.

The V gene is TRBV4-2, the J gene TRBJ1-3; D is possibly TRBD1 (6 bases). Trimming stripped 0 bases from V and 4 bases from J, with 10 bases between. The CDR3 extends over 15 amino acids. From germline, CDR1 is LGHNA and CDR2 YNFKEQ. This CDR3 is CASSQEAGVGNTIYF. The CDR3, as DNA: TGTGCCAGCAGCCAAGAAGCAGGGGTAGGAAACACCATATATTTT.

The DNA of the CDR3 is TGTGCCAGCTCACCAGTGGGAGGGCGATACGAGCAGTACTTC. Its translation is CASSPVGGRYEQYF. The chain combines TRBV18 with TRBJ2-7, with 7 positions matching TRBD2. Germline loops: CDR1 KGHSH, CDR2 LQKENI. The CDR3 runs to 14 residues. The V and J ends lost 2 bases and 4 bases, in that order; junction bases with no gene match: 5.

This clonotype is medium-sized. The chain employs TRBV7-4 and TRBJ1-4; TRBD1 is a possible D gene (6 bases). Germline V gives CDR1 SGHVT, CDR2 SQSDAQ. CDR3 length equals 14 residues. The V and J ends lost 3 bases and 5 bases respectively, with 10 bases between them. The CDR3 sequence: CASSFRRGNEKLFF. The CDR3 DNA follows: TGTGCCAGCAGCTTTCGGAGGGGGAATGAAAAACTGTTTTTT.

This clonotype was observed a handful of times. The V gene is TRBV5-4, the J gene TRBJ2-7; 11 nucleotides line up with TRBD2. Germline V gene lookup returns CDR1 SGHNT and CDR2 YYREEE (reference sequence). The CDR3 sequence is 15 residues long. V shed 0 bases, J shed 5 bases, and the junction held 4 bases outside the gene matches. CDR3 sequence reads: CASSLGLAGGDEQYF. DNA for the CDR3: TGTGCCAGCAGCTTGGGGCTAGCGGGAGGAGACGAGCAGTACTTC. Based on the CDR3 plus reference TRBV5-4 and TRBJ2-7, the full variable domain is ETGVTQSPTHLIKTRGQQVTLRCSSQSGHNTVSWYQQALGQGPQFIFQYYREEENGRGNFPPRFSGLQFPNYSSELNVNALELDDSALYLCASSLGLAGGDEQYFGPGTRLTVT.

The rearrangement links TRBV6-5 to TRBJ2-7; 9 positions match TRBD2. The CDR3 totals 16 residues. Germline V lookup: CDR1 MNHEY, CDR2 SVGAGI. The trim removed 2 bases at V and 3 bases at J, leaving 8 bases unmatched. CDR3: CASSYRAGLAHYEQYF. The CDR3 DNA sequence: TGTGCCAGCAGTTACAGGGCGGGACTAGCACACTACGAGCAGTACTTC.

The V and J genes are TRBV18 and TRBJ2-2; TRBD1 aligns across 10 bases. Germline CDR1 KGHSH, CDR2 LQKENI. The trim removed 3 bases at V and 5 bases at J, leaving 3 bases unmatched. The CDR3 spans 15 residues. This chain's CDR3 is CASSPGQGTTGELFF. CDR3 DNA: TGTGCCAGCTCACCGGGACAGGGGACGACCGGGGAGCTGTTTTTT.

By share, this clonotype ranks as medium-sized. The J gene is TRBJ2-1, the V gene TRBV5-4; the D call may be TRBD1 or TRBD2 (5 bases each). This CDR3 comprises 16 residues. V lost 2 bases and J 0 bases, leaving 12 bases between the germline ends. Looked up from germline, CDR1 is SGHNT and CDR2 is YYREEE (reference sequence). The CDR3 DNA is TGTGCCAGCAGCTTTCCCTCAGGGAGCTCCTACAATGAGCAGTTCTTC. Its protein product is CASSFPSGSSYNEQFF.

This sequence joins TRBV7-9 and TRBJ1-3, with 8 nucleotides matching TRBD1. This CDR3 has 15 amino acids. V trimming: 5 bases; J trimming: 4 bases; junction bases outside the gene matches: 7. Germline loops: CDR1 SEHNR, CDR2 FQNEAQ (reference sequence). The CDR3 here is CASSLGTGVGNTIYF. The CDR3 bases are TGTGCCAGCAGCCTGGGGACAGGTGTAGGAAACACCATATATTTT.